These T cell receptor beta chains were read from a single sample in a study of T cells in localized non-small cell lung cancer. Profiling relied on immunoSEQ multiplex PCR, and the TCRdb table lists in-frame clones only, not all of them. The sample has about 62,000 clones, 80% to 90% seen once. Sequenced here: PBMCs, sampled before any cancer treatment. These receptors all stem from a man aged 40 to 69 with stage II lung adenocarcinoma. Each CDR3 is given with its conserved first and last residue. Fields, in order: clone size, J gene, V gene, D gene, CDR3 DNA, CDR3 protein. D genes are given only for firm matches. A row's size may be missing; if present it is once, few, many or a size class.

>-|TRBJ2-5|TRBV6-5|TRBD1
TGTGCCAGCAGCCGCCTACAGGGGGAGACCCAGTACTTC
CASSRLQGETQYF
>-|TRBJ2-4|TRBV5-4|-
TGTGCCAGCAGCTCTGCGGGACTCTCAAAGAACATTCAGTACTTC
CASSSAGLSKNIQYF
>-|TRBJ1-2|TRBV7-9|-
TGTGCCAGCAGCCCATCTGGGGGGGGTCCGGGCGGCTACACCTTC
CASSPSGGGPGGYTF
>-|TRBJ1-4|TRBV5-6|-
TGTGCCAGCAGCTGGGGGCCTCTCCTCGGGGCTAATGAAAAACTGTTTTTT
CASSWGPLLGANEKLFF
>-|TRBJ2-1|TRBV14|TRBD2
TGTGCCAGCAGCCAGTTGGGGACTAGCGGCCTCGATGAGCAGTTCTTC
CASSQLGTSGLDEQFF
>-|TRBJ1-4|TRBV5-8|-
TGTGCCAGCAGGACAGGTTCGGGAAACTCTAATGAAAAACTGTTTTTT
CASRTGSGNSNEKLFF
>-|TRBJ2-1|TRBV4-3|-
TGCGCCAGCAGCCAAGATGGAAATAGACTCAATGAGCAGTTCTTC
CASSQDGNRLNEQFF
>-|TRBJ1-4|TRBV5-1|-
TGCGCCAGCAGCCCCCGTGTAGGAATCAATGAAAAACTGTTTTTT
CASSPRVGINEKLFF
>-|TRBJ1-4|TRBV19|TRBD1
TGTGCCAGTACCGGCAGGGGGCGTAGAACCGGCCAGGACGAAAAACTGTTTTTT
CASTGRGRRTGQDEKLFF
>-|TRBJ2-1|TRBV15|TRBD2
TGTGCCACCAGCATACTAGCGAGTAACAATGAGCAGTTCTTC
CATSILASNNEQFF
>many|TRBJ2-3|TRBV29-1|-
TGCAGCTTTAGGACAGTCACAGATACGCAGTATTTT
CSFRTVTDTQYF
>-|TRBJ1-5|TRBV7-2|TRBD1
TGTGCCAGCAGCTTAGACAGGGGTAATCAGCCCCAGCATTTT
CASSLDRGNQPQHF
>-|TRBJ1-5|TRBV6-1|-
TGTGCCAGCAGTGATGGCAACAATCAGCCCCAGCATTTT
CASSDGNNQPQHF
>few|TRBJ1-1|TRBV27|-
TGTGCCAGCAGTTCCGATCAGGTGAACACTGAAGCTTTCTTT
CASSSDQVNTEAFF
>-|TRBJ1-1|TRBV2|TRBD1
TGTGCCAGCAACCGAGACAGGGGCGAAGCTTTCTTT
CASNRDRGEAFF
>-|TRBJ1-1|TRBV5-4|-
TGTGCCAGCAGCCCAGGTGACGTGAACACTGAAGCTTTCTTT
CASSPGDVNTEAFF
>-|TRBJ2-5|TRBV7-8|TRBD2
TGTGCCAGCAGACATTCGACTAGCGGGAGGGAAGAGACCCAGTACTTC
CASRHSTSGREETQYF
>-|TRBJ2-3|TRBV13|-
TGTGCCAGCAGCTTACCCACAGATACGCAGTATTTT
CASSLPTDTQYF
>-|TRBJ2-7|TRBV5-5|-
TGTGCCAGCAGCTTTGGTCGGGGTTCGTACGAGCAGTACTTC
CASSFGRGSYEQYF
>-|TRBJ2-7|TRBV18|TRBD1
TGTGCCAGCTCACCGGACAGGGTCCACGAGCAGTACTTC
CASSPDRVHEQYF
>-|TRBJ2-3|TRBV9|TRBD2
TGTGCCAGCAGCACCTTAGCGGGAGGGGGCACAGATACGCAGTATTTT
CASSTLAGGGTDTQYF
>-|TRBJ1-1|TRBV6-6|-
TGTGCCAGCAGTTACCGGGCACCCGGTGCTGAAGCTTTCTTT
CASSYRAPGAEAFF
>-|TRBJ1-2|TRBV27|-
TGTGCCAGCAGTTTATCCCTAGGGGGAGGCTACACCTTC
CASSLSLGGGYTF
>-|TRBJ2-7|TRBV5-6|TRBD2
TGTGCCAGCAGATCAGCGGGAGGGAGGAACGAGCAGTACTTC
CASRSAGGRNEQYF